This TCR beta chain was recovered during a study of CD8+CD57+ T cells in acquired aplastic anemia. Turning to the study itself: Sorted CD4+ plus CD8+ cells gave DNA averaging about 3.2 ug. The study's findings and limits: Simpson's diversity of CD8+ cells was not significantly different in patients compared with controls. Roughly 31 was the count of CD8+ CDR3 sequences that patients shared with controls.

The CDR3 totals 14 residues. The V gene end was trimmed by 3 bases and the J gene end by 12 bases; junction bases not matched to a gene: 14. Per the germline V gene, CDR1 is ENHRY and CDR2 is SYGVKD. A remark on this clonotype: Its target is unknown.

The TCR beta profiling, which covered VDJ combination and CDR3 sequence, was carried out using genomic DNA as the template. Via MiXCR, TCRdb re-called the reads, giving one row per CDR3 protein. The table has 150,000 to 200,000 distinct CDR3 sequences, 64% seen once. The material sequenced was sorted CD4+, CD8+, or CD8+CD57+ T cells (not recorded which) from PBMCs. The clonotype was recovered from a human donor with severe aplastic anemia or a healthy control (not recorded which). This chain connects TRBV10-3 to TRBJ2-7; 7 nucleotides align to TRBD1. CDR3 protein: CAISDLGTAYESYF. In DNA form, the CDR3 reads TGTGCCATCAGTGACCTCGGGACAGCGTATGAGTCGTACTTC.